The 6 T cell receptor beta chains reported below all come from one sample, sequenced in a study of shared clonotypes between healthy human individuals. Assay used: immunoSEQ multiplex PCR; TCRdb lists only in-frame clones, some missing. The sample carries about 330,000 clones, roughly 87% recorded once. The sample consisted of memory CD8+ T cells sorted from blood. Subset in this sample: CD45RO+ cells pooled with CCR7-negative TemRA cells. These TCRs come from a man aged 18 to 29 in good health.

Comments on this clone: The junction departs from germline at one end; a sequencing error may be responsible. Other DNA sequences in this sample translate to the same CDR3. The V and J genes are TRBV7-7 and TRBJ2-7; maybe TRBD2 (6 bases). Germline CDR1 SSHAT, CDR2 FNYEAQ (reference sequence). There are 15 residues in the CDR3. Written as DNA, the CDR3 is TGTGCTAGCAGCTTAGGGGCGGGGCCAACCTACGAGCAGTACTTC. It codes for CASSLGAGPTYEQYF.

A few counts support this clone. The chain is built from TRBV7-9 and TRBJ1-5; TRBD1 might be the D (6 bases). V lost 4 bases and J lost 2, with 15 bases in between. The CDR3 is made up of 16 amino acids. Germline values: CDR1 SEHNR, CDR2 FQNEAQ (reference sequence). The CDR3 sequence is CASSSQGAWGNQPQHF. As DNA, the CDR3 is TGTGCCAGCAGCTCACAGGGTGCATGGGGCAATCAGCCCCAGCATTTT.

The chain combines TRBV13 with TRBJ2-4, with D unclear. The V gene's germline CDR1 is PRHDT and CDR2 FYEKMQ (reference sequence). This CDR3 contains 12 residues. V was trimmed by 3 bases and J by 8 bases, leaving 8 bases between them. The CDR3 nucleotides read TGTGCCAGCAGCTTCTTTCAAGACATTCAGTACTTC. Protein product: CASSFFQDIQYF.

The CDR3 DNA reads TGTGCCAGCAGTTACGACCTAAGCAATGAGCAGTTCTTC. It translates to CASSYDLSNEQFF. The chain has TRBV6-5 and TRBJ2-1, with unresolved D. The germline CDR1 and CDR2 sequences are MNHEY and SVGAGI. This CDR3 contains 13 residues. V lost 2 bases, J lost 6 bases, and 8 bases lay in between.

V usage is TRBV9 and J usage is TRBJ1-2, with D possibly TRBD1 on 5 matching bases. This CDR3 is 16 amino acids long. Trimming removed 0 bases at V and 6 bases at J, with 18 bases between. Looked up from germline, CDR1 is SGDLS and CDR2 is YYNGEE. The CDR3 DNA is TGTGCCAGCAGCGTAGATTTCAGGGCTAGATCCCATGGCTACACCTTC. It yields the protein CASSVDFRARSHGYTF.

This chain uses TRBV19 with TRBJ1-2; D gene unclear. The V end lost 3 bases, the J end lost 3 bases, and 8 bases lay between the germline ends. The CDR3 is 13 residues long. Germline V gene lookup returns CDR1 LNHDA and CDR2 SQIVND (reference sequence). The CDR3 loop is CASSMSDYYGYTF. As DNA, the CDR3 is TGTGCCAGTAGTATGTCAGACTACTATGGCTACACCTTC.